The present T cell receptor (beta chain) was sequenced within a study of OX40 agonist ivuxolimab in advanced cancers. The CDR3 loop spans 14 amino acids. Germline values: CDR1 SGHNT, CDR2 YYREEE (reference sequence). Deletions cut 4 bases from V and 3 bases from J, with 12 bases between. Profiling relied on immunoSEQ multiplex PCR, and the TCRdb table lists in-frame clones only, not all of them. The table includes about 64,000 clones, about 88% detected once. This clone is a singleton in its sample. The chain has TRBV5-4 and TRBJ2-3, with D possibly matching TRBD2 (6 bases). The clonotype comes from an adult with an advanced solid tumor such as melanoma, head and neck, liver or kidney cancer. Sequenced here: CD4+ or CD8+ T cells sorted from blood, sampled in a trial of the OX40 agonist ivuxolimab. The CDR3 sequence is CASSSDGGTDTQYF. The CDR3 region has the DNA TGTGCCAGCAGCAGCGATGGGGGGACAGATACGCAGTATTTT.